Each of the 8 T cell receptor beta chains below was sequenced from the same sample in a study of prognosis after radiotherapy for stage I lung cancer. Using two-round multiplex PCR, the authors amplified TCR beta CDR3 from genomic DNA. Primers specific to each TRBV and TRBJ gene drove first-round PCR. TCRdb redid the calling of the multiplex PCR reads with MiXCR, one entry per CDR3 protein. This table has 30,000 or so distinct CDR3 sequences, 32% appearing once. Sequenced here: PBMCs, sampled before or after stereotactic body radiation therapy (not recorded which). Receptor source: a donor aged 50 or older with non-small cell lung cancer.

This clonotype was counted ten times or more. The chain uses TRBV19 and TRBJ2-6; D not resolved. Germline-derived CDR1 and CDR2 are LNHDA and SQIVND (reference sequence). V was trimmed by 5 bases and J by 0 bases, leaving 20 bases between them. There are 19 residues in the CDR3. For the CDR3, the DNA is TGTGCCAGTAGTCCCTACTACGACCCCTCCGACTCTGGGGCCAACGTCCTGACTTTC. It specifies CASSPYYDPSDSGANVLTF.

This rearrangement joins TRBV20-1 to TRBJ2-7; 9 positions match TRBD1. The CDR3 has 13 residues. The germline gives CDR1 DFQATT, CDR2 SNEGSKA (reference sequence). V lost 5 bases and J lost 6; bases outside the gene matches: 8. The CDR3 protein is CSASGQGSSEQYF. In DNA, the CDR3 is TGCAGTGCTTCGGGACAGGGATCTTCCGAGCAGTACTTC.

The table lists this clonotype with many counts. The chain combines TRBV6-2 or TRBV6-3 with TRBJ1-4, with D unresolved. V was pared by 2 bases and J by 8 bases, with 9 bases between. The CDR3 has 13 amino acids. Per the germline V gene, CDR1 is MNHEY and CDR2 is SVGEGT. This CDR3 reads CASSYERAEKLFF. CDR3 nucleotides: TGTGCCAGCAGTTACGAGAGGGCGGAAAAACTGTTTTTT.

This clonotype was recorded only once. The chain is built from TRBV7-2 and TRBJ1-2; D is uncertain. V was trimmed by 4 bases and J by 5 bases, leaving 17 bases between them. Germline V gene lookup returns CDR1 SGHTA and CDR2 FQGNSA. The CDR3 has 15 residues. The CDR3 spells CASSSTVGMSYGYTF. The CDR3 nucleotides are TGTGCCAGCAGCTCAACAGTGGGAATGAGTTATGGCTACACCTTC.

Comments on this clonotype: Relative to the germline gene, one junction end is altered; a read error may explain this. The chain carries TRBV28 and TRBJ2-3; TRBD2 matches at 7 bases. CDR1 MDHEN and CDR2 SYDVKM come from the germline V gene. The CDR3 loop spans 16 amino acids. CDR3 coding DNA: TGTGCCAGCAGTACCACTATGCGGGAGACGGTAGATAAGCAGTATTTT. Residues: CASSTTMRETVDKQYF.

As for this clonotype: A much larger clone lies a single base off, so this may be a read error. The missing conserved phenylalanine or tryptophan at the end of this CDR3 makes a read error likely. The CDR3 here is CASTYSDGETQYL. The CDR3 nucleotides are TGTGCCAGCACCTACTCGGACGGTGAGACCCAGTACCTC. The gene calls are TRBV6-5 and TRBJ2-5; D gene uncertain. The V gene lost 7 bases and the J gene lost 5 bases, with 14 bases spanning the gap. This CDR3 contains 13 residues. CDR1 and CDR2 from the germline V gene are MNHEY and SVGAGI.

In its sample, this clonotype was seen once. This clone may be a read error of a much larger clone one base away. The chain couples TRBV5-1 to TRBJ2-3, with D uncertain. The CDR3 runs to 12 residues. Germline loops: CDR1 SGHRS, CDR2 YFSETQ. The DNA of the CDR3 is TGCGCCGGCAGCTTTGCCTGGGATACGCAGTATTTT. Translation: CAGSFAWDTQYF.

This clonotype has a count of ten or more. The chain carries TRBV4-2 and TRBJ1-5; no firm D call. The length of the CDR3 is 16 residues. Germline-derived CDR1 and CDR2 are LGHNA and YNFKEQ. Trimming took 0 bases from V and 0 from J, leaving 9 bases between them. DNA for the CDR3: TGTGCCAGCAGCCAAGATTCGGCATATAGCAATCAGCCCCAGCATTTT. The encoded protein is CASSQDSAYSNQPQHF.